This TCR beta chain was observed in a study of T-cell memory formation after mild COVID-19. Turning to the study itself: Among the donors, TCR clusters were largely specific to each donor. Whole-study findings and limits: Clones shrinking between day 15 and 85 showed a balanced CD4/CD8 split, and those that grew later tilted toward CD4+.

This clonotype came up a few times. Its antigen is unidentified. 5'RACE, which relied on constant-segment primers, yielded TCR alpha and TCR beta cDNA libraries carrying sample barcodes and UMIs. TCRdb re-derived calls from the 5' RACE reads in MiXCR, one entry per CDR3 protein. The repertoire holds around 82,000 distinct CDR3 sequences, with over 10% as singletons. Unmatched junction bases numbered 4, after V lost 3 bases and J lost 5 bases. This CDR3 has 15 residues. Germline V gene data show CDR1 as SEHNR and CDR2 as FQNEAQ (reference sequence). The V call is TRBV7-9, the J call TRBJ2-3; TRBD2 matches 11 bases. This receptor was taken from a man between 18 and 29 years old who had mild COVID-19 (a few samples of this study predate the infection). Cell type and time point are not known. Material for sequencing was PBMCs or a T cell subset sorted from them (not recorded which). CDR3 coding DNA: TGTGCCAGCAGCTTTACTAGCGGGGGTGAAGATACGCAGTATTTT. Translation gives CASSFTSGGEDTQYF. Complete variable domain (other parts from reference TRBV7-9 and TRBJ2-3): DTGVSQNPRHKITKRGQNVTFRCDPISEHNRLYWYRQTLGQGPEFLTYFQNEAQLEKSRLLSDRFSAERPKGSFSTLEIQRTEQGDSAMYLCASSFTSGGEDTQYFGPGTRLTVL.